The 10 T cell receptor beta chains presented below share a single source sample, sequenced in a study of T cell changes during pregnancy in multiple sclerosis. Measured with immunoSEQ multiplex PCR; TCRdb has only the in-frame clones, and not every one. The table has 90,000 to 120,000 clones, approximately 90% seen once. Specimen: peripheral blood, collected after pregnancy. Receptors originate from a female donor with multiple sclerosis, enrolled in a pregnancy study.

This clone was seen only once. V and J are TRBV9 and TRBJ2-6; no clear D. The CDR3 runs to 14 residues. The V and J ends lost 3 bases and 0 bases respectively, with 4 bases between them. Looked up from germline, CDR1 is SGDLS and CDR2 is YYNGEE. The CDR3 loop reads CASSARSGANVLTF. CDR3 sequence (DNA): TGTGCCAGCAGCGCTCGCTCTGGGGCCAACGTCCTGACTTTC.

This chain joins TRBV5-6 and TRBJ2-2; weak D call: TRBD2 (6 bases). V was clipped by 1 base and J by 0 bases, with 13 bases between them. CDR1 is SGHDT and CDR2 is YYEEEE in the germline V gene. The CDR3 is 17 residues long. The CDR3 here is CASSLLWGTSNTGELFF. The CDR3 DNA reads as TGTGCCAGCAGCTTGTTGTGGGGGACTTCGAACACCGGGGAGCTGTTTTTT.

The rearrangement joins TRBV19 to TRBJ2-7; D uncertain. V was trimmed by 4 bases and J by 5 bases, leaving 15 bases between them. The length of the CDR3 is 14 residues. Germline-derived CDR1 and CDR2 are LNHDA and SQIVND (reference sequence). The CDR3, as DNA: TGTGCCAGTAGTACCCTGGGCCGATTGAACGAGCAGTACTTC. It specifies CASSTLGRLNEQYF.

The CDR3 sequence: CASSPQGPYEQYF. DNA of the CDR3: TGCGCCAGCAGCCCACAGGGTCCCTACGAGCAGTACTTC. This chain links TRBV4-1 with TRBJ2-7; tentative D call: TRBD1 (6 bases). Germline CDR1 reads MGHRA; CDR2 reads YSYEKL. V lost 4 bases to trimming and J lost 2 bases, with 9 bases between them. The CDR3 extends over 13 amino acids.

Only one count was recorded for this clone. The chain joins TRBV2 to TRBJ2-7; D is perhaps TRBD2 (7 bases). From germline, CDR1 is SNHLY and CDR2 FYNNEI. Trimming pared 10 bases from V and 0 bases from J, leaving 19 bases between. The CDR3 contains 15 residues. For the CDR3, the DNA is TGTGCCACCGGGACTATCAGGGGAAGCTCCTACGAGCAGTACTTC. Its protein is CATGTIRGSSYEQYF. The full variable domain, with the rest looked up from reference TRBV2 and TRBJ2-7, is EPEVTQTPSHQVTQMGQEVILRCVPISNHLYFYWYRQILGQKVEFLVSFYNNEISEKSEIFDDQFSVERPDGSNFTLKIRSTKLEDSAMYFCATGTIRGSSYEQYFGPGTRLTVT.

V usage is TRBV30 and J usage is TRBJ1-4; 7 positions agree with TRBD1. With V trimmed by 4 bases and J by 0 bases, 11 bases remained unmatched. CDR1 is GTSNPN and CDR2 is SVGIG in the germline V gene (reference sequence). There are 17 residues in the CDR3. CDR3 coding DNA: TGTGCCTGGACCCGGGACAGACCTAGATCAACTAATGAAAAACTGTTTTTT. Translating it yields CAWTRDRPRSTNEKLFF.

The J gene is TRBJ2-1, the V gene TRBV7-6, with D perhaps matching TRBD1 (6 bases). V lost 0 bases and J 4 bases, leaving 22 bases between the germline ends. The CDR3 is 19 residues long. Germline V gene sequence: CDR1 SGHVS, CDR2 FNYEAQ. The CDR3 DNA sequence: TGTGCCAGCAGCTTAGCCTCGTGGCCCTCAGGGGCGGGTTACAATGAGCAGTTCTTC. Protein sequence: CASSLASWPSGAGYNEQFF.

The V and J genes are TRBV6-6 and TRBJ1-1; 8 bases fit TRBD1. With V trimmed by 5 bases and J by 4 bases, 3 bases remained unmatched. This CDR3 has 13 amino acids. CDR1 MNHNY and CDR2 SVGAGI come from the germline V gene (reference sequence). The CDR3: CASSPTGGTEAFF. DNA for the CDR3: TGTGCCAGCAGTCCCACAGGGGGCACTGAAGCTTTCTTT.

This clone has just one count. The chain recombines TRBV5-1 with TRBJ2-3; TRBD2 matches 8 bases. Losses at the gene ends were 7 bases for V and 0 bases for J; bases not matched to a gene: 10. From germline, CDR1 is SGHRS and CDR2 YFSETQ. This CDR3 comprises 16 residues. This CDR3 reads CASGLAGPPSTDTQYF. CDR3 DNA sequence: TGCGCCAGCGGCCTAGCGGGCCCTCCAAGCACAGATACGCAGTATTTT.

The chain joins TRBV19 to TRBJ2-3; TRBD2 is a possible D gene (5 bases). Germline loops: CDR1 LNHDA, CDR2 SQIVND (reference sequence). Trimming pared 4 bases from V and 3 bases from J, leaving 11 bases between. This CDR3 contains 14 residues. For the CDR3, the DNA is TGTGCCAGTAGTACGATCGGGATAACAGATACGCAGTATTTT. Protein product: CASSTIGITDTQYF.